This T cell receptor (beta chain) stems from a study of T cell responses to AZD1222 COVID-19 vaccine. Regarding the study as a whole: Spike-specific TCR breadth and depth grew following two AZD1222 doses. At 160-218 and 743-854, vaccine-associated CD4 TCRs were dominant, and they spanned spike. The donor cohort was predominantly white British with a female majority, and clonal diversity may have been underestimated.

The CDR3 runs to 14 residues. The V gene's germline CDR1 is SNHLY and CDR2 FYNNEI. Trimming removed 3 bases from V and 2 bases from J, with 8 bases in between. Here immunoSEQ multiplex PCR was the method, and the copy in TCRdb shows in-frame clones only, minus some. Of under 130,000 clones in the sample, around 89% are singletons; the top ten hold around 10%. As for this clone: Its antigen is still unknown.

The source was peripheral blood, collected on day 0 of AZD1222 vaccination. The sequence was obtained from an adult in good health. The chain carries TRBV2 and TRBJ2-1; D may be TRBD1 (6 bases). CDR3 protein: CASSDRTAYNEQFF. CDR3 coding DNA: TGTGCCAGCAGTGACAGGACAGCCTACAATGAGCAGTTCTTC.